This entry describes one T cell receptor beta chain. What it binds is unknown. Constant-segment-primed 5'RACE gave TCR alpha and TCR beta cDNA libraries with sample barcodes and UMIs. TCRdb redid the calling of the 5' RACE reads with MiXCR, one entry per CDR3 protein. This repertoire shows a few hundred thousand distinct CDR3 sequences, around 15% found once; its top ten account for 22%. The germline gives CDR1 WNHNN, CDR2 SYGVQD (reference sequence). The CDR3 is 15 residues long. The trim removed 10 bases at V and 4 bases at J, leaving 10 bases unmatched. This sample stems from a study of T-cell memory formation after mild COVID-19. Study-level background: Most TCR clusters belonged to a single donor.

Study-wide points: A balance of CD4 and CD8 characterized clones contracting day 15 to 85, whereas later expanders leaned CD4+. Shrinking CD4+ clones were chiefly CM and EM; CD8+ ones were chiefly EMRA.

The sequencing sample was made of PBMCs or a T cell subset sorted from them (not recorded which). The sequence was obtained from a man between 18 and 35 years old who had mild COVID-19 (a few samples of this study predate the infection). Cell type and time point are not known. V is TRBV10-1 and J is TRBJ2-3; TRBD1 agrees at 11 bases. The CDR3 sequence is CAIFDRTGGADTQYF. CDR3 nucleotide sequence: TGCGCCATCTTTGACCGGACAGGGGGCGCAGATACGCAGTATTTT.